The entry below describes one T cell receptor beta chain. Measured with immunoSEQ multiplex PCR; TCRdb has only the in-frame clones, and not every one. This repertoire shows about 84,000 clones, roughly 85% found once; its top ten account for about 0.22%. The data were obtained in a study of OX40 agonist ivuxolimab in advanced cancers. Study overall: Treatment of patients was with ivuxolimab, an agonistic anti-OX40 (CD134) antibody.

This clonotype was obtained from an adult with an advanced solid tumor such as melanoma, head and neck, liver or kidney cancer. The material was CD4+ or CD8+ T cells sorted from blood, obtained in a trial of the OX40 agonist ivuxolimab.

The CDR3 nucleotides are TGTGCCAGCAGTGAAGGAAAGGGGTTGCGACCTAATGAAAAACTGTTTTTT. This gives the protein CASSEGKGLRPNEKLFF. The gene calls are TRBV2 and TRBJ1-4; possible D gene TRBD1, 5 bases. The CDR3 has 17 amino acids. Germline lookup yields CDR1 SNHLY and CDR2 FYNNEI. V was cut by 1 base and J by 3 bases, with 15 bases left in between.